The following is a T cell receptor (beta chain) sequence with its context. What it binds is unknown. This specimen comes from a study of neoadjuvant anti-PD-1 for oral cavity cancer. V shed 5 bases, J shed 3 bases, and the junction held 5 bases outside the gene matches. The CDR3 runs to 14 residues. In germline, CDR1 is MNHEY, CDR2 SMNVEV (reference sequence). General study results and limits: Only three patients per response group were TCR-analyzed; validation needed.

Only in-frame clones appear in the TCRdb table, and some are missing; sequencing was by immunoSEQ multiplex PCR. The data show over 30,000 clones, around nine tenths seen once. The sequence was obtained from a person aged 40 to 85 with oral cavity squamous cell carcinoma. The specimen was PBMCs, collected before nivolumab (anti-PD-1) treatment. The J gene is TRBJ2-7, the V gene TRBV27, with 9 bases aligning to TRBD1. The CDR3, as DNA: TGTGCCAGCAGTGCGACAGGGGGATACTACGAGCAGTACTTC. It encodes CASSATGGYYEQYF.